The rows below give T cell receptor beta chains drawn from one sample of a study of OX40 agonist ivuxolimab in advanced cancers. The table came from immunoSEQ multiplex PCR; TCRdb's copy has only in-frame clones and leaves some out. The sample includes 60,000 to 75,000 clones, 80% to 85% of them seen just once. Sample: CD4+ or CD8+ T cells sorted from blood, taken in a trial of the OX40 agonist ivuxolimab. These TCRs come from an adult with an advanced solid tumor such as melanoma, head and neck, liver or kidney cancer. Each CDR3 is given with its conserved first and last residue. A D gene is named only where the DNA matches it firmly. The size of a clone is reported for some rows only, either as once, few or many, or as a class for expanded clones.

>TRBD2|NA|TRBJ2-7|TRBV5-1
CASSPRTSGRYEQYF
TGCGCCAGCAGCCCAAGGACTAGCGGGAGATACGAGCAGTACTTC
>NA|NA|TRBJ1-1|TRBV2
CASMLVVGGTEAFF
TGTGCCAGCATGTTAGTCGTAGGAGGGACTGAAGCTTTCTTT
>NA|NA|TRBJ1-2|TRBV2
CASSGGQTSQGASEYGYTF
TGTGCCAGCAGTGGAGGACAGACGTCTCAGGGTGCTTCCGAATATGGCTACACCTTC
>TRBD2|NA|TRBJ2-2|TRBV19
CASSIGTSGATGELFF
TGTGCCAGTAGTATAGGAACTAGCGGGGCAACCGGGGAGCTGTTTTTT
>NA|once|TRBJ1-1|TRBV11-2
CASSSILRSPNTEAFF
TGTGCCAGCAGCTCGATTTTAAGATCCCCAAACACTGAAGCTTTCTTT
>NA|NA|TRBJ2-5|TRBV19
CASSLEPNFQETQYF
TGTGCCAGTAGTCTGGAACCCAATTTCCAAGAGACCCAGTACTTC
>NA|NA|TRBJ2-7|TRBV11-2
CASSLDSPTYEQYF
TGTGCCAGCAGCTTGGACAGCCCAACCTACGAGCAGTACTTC
>TRBD1|NA|TRBJ2-1|TRBV28
CASTQLSGTGDNEQFF
TGTGCCAGCACCCAACTTTCCGGGACAGGGGACAATGAGCAGTTCTTC
>NA|NA|TRBJ1-1|TRBV2
CASRSSDTEAFF
TGTGCCAGCAGGTCTAGTGACACTGAAGCTTTCTTT
>NA|few|TRBJ1-1|TRBV16
CASSRGSLNTEAFF
TGTGCCAGCAGCCGCGGCTCTTTGAACACTGAAGCTTTCTTT
>TRBD2|NA|TRBJ2-1|TRBV7-6
CASSLAGGDHEQFF
TGTGCCAGCAGCTTAGCGGGGGGGGATCATGAGCAGTTCTTC
>NA|NA|TRBJ1-1|TRBV18
CASSPRRAEEAFF
TGTGCCAGCTCACCTCGGCGCGCCGAAGAAGCTTTCTTT
>NA|NA|TRBJ2-7|TRBV6-6
CASSPQERGREQYF
TGTGCCAGCAGTCCCCAAGAGAGGGGCAGAGAGCAGTACTTC
>TRBD2|NA|TRBJ2-1|TRBV7-2
CASSRVSSGRALFGDEQFF
TGTGCCAGCAGTCGTGTATCTAGCGGGAGGGCCCTCTTTGGCGATGAGCAGTTCTTC
>TRBD2|NA|TRBJ2-3|TRBV5-6
CASSLASGGGDTQYF
TGTGCCAGCAGCTTAGCTAGCGGGGGAGGGGATACGCAGTATTTT
>NA|NA|TRBJ1-1|TRBV5-1
CASSGRGRATEAFF
TGCGCCAGCAGCGGCAGGGGTCGGGCCACTGAAGCTTTCTTT
>NA|many|TRBJ2-2|TRBV7-6
CASSLVRGSINTGELFF
TGTGCCAGCAGCTTAGTGCGGGGATCAATCAACACCGGGGAGCTGTTTTTT
>TRBD1|NA|TRBJ1-4|TRBV7-2
CASSPRPGQTNEKLFF
TGTGCCAGCAGCCCACGCCCGGGACAGACCAATGAAAAACTGTTTTTT
>NA|NA|TRBJ2-7|TRBV15
CATSNLQARKQYF
TGTGCCACCAGCAACCTACAGGCCAGAAAGCAGTACTTC
>TRBD1|once|TRBJ1-2|TRBV6-5
CASSTDRGLGYTF
TGTGCCAGCAGTACGGACAGGGGGCTCGGCTACACCTTC
>NA|NA|TRBJ1-2|TRBV4-1
CASSPIGPSGYTF
TGCGCCAGCAGCCCTATCGGACCGTCCGGCTACACCTTC
>NA|NA|TRBJ2-2|TRBV6-5
CASRGRRNTGELFF
TGTGCCAGCAGGGGCAGGCGGAACACCGGGGAGCTGTTTTTT
>TRBD1|NA|TRBJ1-1|TRBV29-1
CSVNQQGAWNTEAFF
TGCAGCGTTAATCAACAGGGGGCTTGGAACACTGAAGCTTTCTTT
>NA|NA|TRBJ1-4|TRBV12-5
CASVLEREEVTNEKLFF
TGTGCTAGTGTCCTTGAGAGGGAAGAGGTGACTAATGAAAAACTGTTTTTT
>NA|NA|TRBJ2-1|TRBV28
CAIVDSYNEQFF
TGTGCCATCGTGGACAGCTACAATGAGCAGTTCTTC
>TRBD1|NA|TRBJ1-4|TRBV2
CASSLDRGREKLFF
TGTGCCAGCAGCCTCGACAGGGGGCGAGAAAAACTGTTTTTT
>TRBD2|NA|TRBJ2-5|TRBV5-1
CASSWGLGGGETQYF
TGCGCCAGCAGCTGGGGACTAGGAGGGGGAGAGACCCAGTACTTC
>NA|NA|TRBJ1-1|TRBV7-9
CASSWGRNTEAFF
TGTGCCAGCAGCTGGGGACGCAACACTGAAGCTTTCTTT
>TRBD1|NA|TRBJ2-1|TRBV9
CASSVDPPDRDYNEQFF
TGTGCCAGCAGCGTAGACCCTCCGGACAGGGATTACAATGAGCAGTTCTTC
>NA|NA|TRBJ2-3|TRBV2
CASSQQQGGVYGTDTQYF
TGTGCCAGCAGTCAACAACAGGGGGGGGTTTACGGCACAGATACGCAGTATTTT
>TRBD1|NA|TRBJ1-2|TRBV6-5
CASRKTGGPGGYTF
TGTGCCAGCAGGAAAACAGGGGGGCCTGGAGGCTACACCTTC
>TRBD1|NA|TRBJ2-7|TRBV10-2
CAISEGTGDTEQYF
TGCGCCATCTCGGAGGGGACAGGGGATACCGAGCAGTACTTC
>NA|NA|TRBJ1-1|TRBV6-1
CASSVRTRQTEAFF
TGTGCCAGCAGTGTCCGGACTCGACAGACCGAAGCTTTCTTT
>NA|NA|TRBJ1-4|TRBV5-6
CASSSFDHNEKLFF
TGTGCCAGCAGCTCGTTCGACCATAATGAAAAACTGTTTTTT
>NA|NA|TRBJ1-1|TRBV4-3
CASSQGATAFF
TGCGCCAGCAGCCAAGGAGCTACAGCTTTCTTT
>TRBD1|NA|TRBJ2-7|TRBV5-8
CASSSGTGGDVRDWTYEQYF
TGTGCCAGCAGCTCCGGGACAGGGGGCGATGTTAGGGACTGGACCTACGAGCAGTACTTC
>TRBD2|NA|TRBJ2-1|TRBV10-3
CAISDRTSGGINEQFF
TGTGCCATCAGTGATCGGACTAGCGGGGGGATAAATGAGCAGTTCTTC
>TRBD1|NA|TRBJ2-2|TRBV5-1
CASSSPWDRGTGELFF
TGCGCCAGCAGCTCACCGTGGGACAGGGGGACCGGGGAGCTGTTTTTT
>NA|NA|TRBJ1-3|TRBV28
CASRLGQGNTIYF
TGTGCCTCGCGTTTGGGACAAGGAAACACCATATATTTT
>NA|NA|TRBJ1-3|TRBV27
CASSLTGSGNTIYF
TGTGCCAGCAGTTTGACAGGCTCTGGAAACACCATATATTTT
>TRBD1|NA|TRBJ2-7|TRBV7-9
CASSNRDRGYEQYF
TGTGCCAGCAGCAACCGGGACAGGGGCTACGAGCAGTACTTC
>NA|NA|TRBJ1-3|TRBV6-1
CASSEQGGGNTIYF
TGTGCCAGCAGTGAACAGGGAGGCGGAAACACCATATATTTT
>NA|NA|TRBJ2-7|TRBV7-7
CASSLRLEGEQYF
TGTGCCAGCAGCCTCCGTCTCGAGGGCGAGCAGTACTTC
>NA|NA|TRBJ2-7|TRBV19
CASSYTGHSSYEQYF
TGTGCCAGTAGTTATACGGGACACAGCTCCTACGAGCAGTACTTC
>NA|NA|TRBJ2-3|TRBV7-6
CASSPAGLPTDTQYF
TGTGCCAGCAGCCCGGCGGGACTGCCCACAGATACGCAGTATTTT
>TRBD1|NA|TRBJ2-3|TRBV13
CASSRTYRGPSTDTQYF
TGTGCCAGCAGCCGAACCTACAGGGGCCCGAGCACAGATACGCAGTATTTT
>TRBD1|NA|TRBJ1-5|TRBV29-1
CSVETGRDQPQHF
TGCAGCGTTGAGACAGGGAGGGATCAGCCCCAGCATTTT
>NA|NA|TRBJ1-1|TRBV10-3
CAISEPTRGHPWTEAFF
TGTGCCATCAGTGAGCCTACCAGGGGCCACCCTTGGACTGAAGCTTTCTTT
>NA|NA|TRBJ1-6|TRBV30
CAWSRNPNSPLHF
TGTGCCTGGAGCCGTAATCCTAATTCACCCCTCCACTTT
>NA|few|TRBJ1-5|TRBV12-5
CASGLVRGAFSDQPQHF
TGTGCTAGTGGTTTGGTACGAGGAGCCTTTAGCGATCAGCCCCAGCATTTT
>NA|NA|TRBJ2-7|TRBV5-6
CASSLDRLYEQYF
TGTGCCAGCAGCTTGGATCGACTGTACGAGCAGTACTTC
>NA|NA|TRBJ2-3|TRBV9
CASSAGQIRTDTQYF
TGTGCCAGCAGCGCCGGACAGATTCGCACAGATACGCAGTATTTT